These 26 T cell receptor beta chains share one sample of origin, sequenced in a study of CD8 T cell repertoires and HIV-1 epitope variants. For these receptors, no antigen is known. Here immunoSEQ multiplex PCR was the method, and the copy in TCRdb shows in-frame clones only, minus some. The sample consists of fewer than 6,500 clones, more than 65% of them appearing once. The sample taken for sequencing was cultured CD8+ T cells derived from PBMCs. Receptors were obtained from a male donor with HIV.

This clone was seen a handful of times. The chain recombines TRBV4-3 with TRBJ1-1; D is unresolved. CDR3 length equals 18 residues. Germline CDR1 LGHNA, CDR2 YSLEER. V lost 0 bases, J lost 2 bases, and 19 bases lay in between. The CDR3 is CASSQEEGDHGPNTEAFF. The CDR3 DNA reads as TGCGCCAGCAGCCAAGAAGAAGGAGATCACGGACCAAACACTGAAGCTTTCTTT.

V gene TRBV2 combines with J gene TRBJ2-2, with 7 positions matching TRBD1. Losses at the gene ends were 1 base for V and 7 bases for J; bases not matched to a gene: 9. The germline V gene has CDR1 SNHLY and CDR2 FYNNEI. The CDR3 has 16 amino acids. CDR3 protein: CASSEDWAGGGGELFF. CDR3 DNA: TGTGCCAGCAGTGAAGATTGGGCAGGGGGTGGCGGGGAGCTGTTTTTT.

The chain combines TRBV6-5 with TRBJ2-7; a possible D gene is TRBD2 (5 bases). The CDR3 sequence is 14 residues long. Trimming removed 6 bases at V and 2 bases at J, with 14 bases between. Germline V gives CDR1 MNHEY, CDR2 SVGAGI. CDR3 DNA sequence: TGTGCCAGCAGCCAAATCCTAGCTCCCTACGAGCAGTACTTC. It is translated as CASSQILAPYEQYF.

Note on this clone: The junction does not match germline at one end; this may be a read error. This chain links TRBV27 with TRBJ2-6, with a weak D call TRBD1 (5 bases). The V gene's germline CDR1 is MNHEY and CDR2 SMNVEV (reference sequence). This CDR3 has 18 residues. The CDR3 is CATQSTTTANSGANVPTF. The CDR3 DNA reads as TGTGCCACCCAATCCACAACTACTGCGAACTCTGGGGCCAACGTCCCGACTTTC. The full variable domain, with the rest looked up from reference TRBV27 and TRBJ2-6, is EAQVTQNPRYLITVTGKKLTVTCSQNMNHEYMSWYRQDPGLGLRQIYYSMNVEVTDKGDVPEGYKVSRKEKRNFPLILESPSPNQTSLYFCATQSTTTANSGANVPTFGAGSRLTVL.

This clone was observed a handful of times. CDR3 DNA: TGTGCCAGCAGCTTGTTCCGGGGCGAGCAGTACTTC. Its protein is CASSLFRGEQYF. The chain joins TRBV5-6 to TRBJ2-7; a weak D match, TRBD2 (5 bases). Looked up from germline, CDR1 is SGHDT and CDR2 is YYEEEE. This CDR3 contains 12 residues. Trimming took 1 base from V and 6 from J, leaving 8 bases between them.

This clone has only a few counts. This sequence joins TRBV19 and TRBJ2-2, with 13 bases fitting TRBD2. The germline V gene has CDR1 LNHDA and CDR2 SQIVND (reference sequence). Trimming at V came to 6 bases and at J to 8 bases, leaving 3 bases not matched to a gene. CDR3 length: 14 residues. The CDR3 protein is CASRLAGGPGELFF. CDR3 bases: TGTGCCAGTAGACTAGCGGGAGGGCCGGGGGAGCTGTTTTTT.

The chain employs TRBV6-1 and TRBJ1-5, with 10 bases that match TRBD1. The CDR3 extends over 15 amino acids. The germline V gene encodes CDR1 MNHNS and CDR2 SASEGT. The ends lost 1 base at V and 8 bases at J; junction bases unmatched: 5. DNA for the CDR3: TGTGCCAGCAGTGAAGGACAGGGGGCTGAGAAGCCCCAGCATTTT. This sequence encodes CASSEGQGAEKPQHF.

The chain employs TRBV9 and TRBJ1-1; maybe TRBD1 (6 bases). V gave up 1 base and J gave up 3 bases, with 10 bases separating them. Germline V gene lookup returns CDR1 SGDLS and CDR2 YYNGEE. The CDR3 runs to 14 residues. The CDR3 region is CASSVRGDDTEAFF. In DNA, the CDR3 is TGTGCCAGCAGCGTAAGGGGGGACGACACTGAAGCTTTCTTT.

The chain uses TRBV5-1 and TRBJ2-1; 8 nucleotides line up with TRBD1. The CDR3 is 14 residues long. The germline CDR1 and CDR2 sequences are SGHRS and YFSETQ. V was pared by 0 bases and J by 6 bases, with 2 bases of the junction left unmatched. The CDR3 sequence is CASSLGQGLNEQFF. CDR3 DNA sequence: TGCGCCAGCAGCTTGGGACAGGGGCTCAATGAGCAGTTCTTC.

This chain links TRBV5-4 with TRBJ2-3; TRBD2 matches at 11 bases. CDR3 length equals 12 residues. The V gene's germline CDR1 is SGHNT and CDR2 YYREEE (reference sequence). V lost 5 bases and J lost 12; bases outside the gene matches: 5. Here the CDR3 reads CASRQTSGIQYF. CDR3 sequence (DNA): TGTGCCAGCAGACAGACTAGCGGGATTCAGTATTTT.

V gene TRBV10-3 combines with J gene TRBJ2-2; TRBD2 matches 7 bases. V was pared by 4 bases and J by 4 bases, with 6 bases of the junction left unmatched. The CDR3 consists of 15 residues. Germline CDR1 reads ENHRY; CDR2 reads SYGVKD. The CDR3 region has the DNA TGTGCCATCAGTGGAGTACTAGCGAGCACCGGGGAGCTGTTTTTT. Encoded protein: CAISGVLASTGELFF.

The gene calls are TRBV27 and TRBJ2-1; the D gene is possibly TRBD2 (6 bases). Germline lookup yields CDR1 MNHEY and CDR2 SMNVEV (reference sequence). The CDR3 covers 14 residues. V was shortened by 3 bases and J by 9 bases, with 15 bases between the two germline ends. This CDR3 reads CASSFRVSAGEQFF. CDR3 nucleotides: TGTGCCAGCAGTTTCAGGGTGTCAGCGGGTGAGCAGTTCTTC.

This clone was seen only once. In nucleotides, the CDR3 is TGTGCCAGCAGTGGGACTAGCGGGAGCACAGATACGCAGTATTTT. Translation gives CASSGTSGSTDTQYF. The rearrangement links TRBV2 to TRBJ2-3; TRBD2 matches at 11 bases. The CDR3 sequence is 15 residues long. Germline V gene data show CDR1 as SNHLY and CDR2 as FYNNEI. V gave up 4 bases and J gave up 0 bases; unmatched junction bases: 0.

The chain is built from TRBV28 and TRBJ1-5, with D unclear. Germline V gene sequence: CDR1 MDHEN, CDR2 SYDVKM. Trimming cost V 2 bases and J 6 bases, with 11 bases left between them. This CDR3 comprises 14 residues. The CDR3 here is CASSLESGIQPQHF. The CDR3 DNA follows: TGTGCCAGCAGTTTAGAAAGTGGGATTCAGCCCCAGCATTTT.

This clone has only a few counts. The genes are TRBV7-2 and TRBJ2-3; 16 nucleotides match TRBD2. Trimming removed 3 bases from V and 2 bases from J; junction bases left unmatched: 2. CDR1 SGHTA and CDR2 FQGNSA come from the germline V gene. The CDR3 loop spans 17 amino acids. The CDR3 DNA is TGTGCCAGCAGCTTGGGACTAGCGGGAGGGCCCACAGATACGCAGTATTTT. This encodes CASSLGLAGGPTDTQYF.

The rearrangement uses TRBV18 and TRBJ1-1; 7 bases agree with TRBD1. The CDR3 is 13 residues long. V lost 10 bases to trimming and J lost 1 base; unmatched junction nucleotides: 6. Germline V gene sequence: CDR1 KGHSH, CDR2 LQKENI. This chain's CDR3 is CATQTGANTEAFF. The CDR3 nucleotides read TGTGCCACCCAAACAGGGGCGAACACTGAAGCTTTCTTT.

The chain is built from TRBV6-5 and TRBJ2-1; the D gene is possibly TRBD1 (5 bases). The CDR3 length is 14 residues. The V end lost 7 bases, the J end lost 6 bases, and 16 bases lay between the germline ends. The germline gives CDR1 MNHEY, CDR2 SVGAGI. CDR3 nucleotide sequence: TGTGCCAGCAACCCACAGGAAATCGGCAATGAGCAGTTCTTC. Translation gives CASNPQEIGNEQFF.

This chain connects TRBV11-3 to TRBJ2-7; D ambiguous. The germline CDR1 and CDR2 sequences are SGHNT and YENEEA. Trimming removed 8 bases at V and 5 bases at J, with 13 bases between. This CDR3 is built from 12 residues. The CDR3 DNA sequence: TGTGCCAGCCCTCCCAGGAATCACGAGCAGTACTTC. It is translated as CASPPRNHEQYF.

The V call is TRBV4-1, the J call TRBJ1-1; TRBD1 might be the D (6 bases). The germline V gene encodes CDR1 MGHRA and CDR2 YSYEKL. CDR3 length: 16 residues. Trimming took 8 bases from V and 3 from J, leaving 22 bases between them. This CDR3 reads CASSHTGEGDYTEAFF. CDR3 DNA sequence: TGCGCCAGCTCCCACACGGGCGAGGGGGACTACACTGAAGCTTTCTTT.

This clone was counted a few times. The chain has TRBV5-6 and TRBJ1-1; TRBD1 is a possible D gene (6 bases). The V gene's germline CDR1 is SGHDT and CDR2 YYEEEE. V dropped 5 bases and J dropped 5 bases, with 13 bases sitting between them. The CDR3 extends over 13 amino acids. The CDR3, as DNA: TGTGCCAGCAGGGAGCAAGGGGGTACTGAAGCTTTCTTT. Translating it yields CASREQGGTEAFF.

V usage is TRBV13 and J usage is TRBJ2-7, with TRBD1 matching over 7 bases. The V gene's germline CDR1 is PRHDT and CDR2 FYEKMQ (reference sequence). The CDR3 totals 15 residues. Trimming took 4 bases from V and 5 from J; bases not matched to a gene: 11. Here the CDR3 reads CASSSRAGGKDEQYF. DNA for the CDR3: TGTGCCAGCAGCTCCCGCGCAGGGGGTAAAGACGAGCAGTACTTC.

The chain recombines TRBV27 with TRBJ2-1; 14 nucleotides agree with TRBD2. V shed 6 bases and J 6 bases; nucleotides not matched to a gene: 7. The germline V gene encodes CDR1 MNHEY and CDR2 SMNVEV (reference sequence). This CDR3 region has 16 residues. Written as DNA, the CDR3 is TGTGCCAGCAGGGGGACTAGCGGGAGAATCGGCAATGAGCAGTTCTTC. Translation gives CASRGTSGRIGNEQFF.

This clone was seen a handful of times. The chain carries TRBV5-8 and TRBJ2-3; 10 bases map to TRBD2. The V gene end was trimmed by 4 bases and the J gene end by 3 bases; junction bases not matched to a gene: 8. CDR1 is SGHTS, CDR2 YDEGEE, per germline. The CDR3 is 16 amino acids. DNA for the CDR3: TGTGCCAGCAGCCCCACTAGCGGGAAAGATACAGATACGCAGTATTTT. This sequence encodes CASSPTSGKDTDTQYF. The whole variable domain, remainder taken from reference TRBV5-8 and TRBJ2-3, is EAGVTQSPTHLIKTRGQQATLRCSPISGHTSVYWYQQALGLGLQFLLWYDEGEERNRGNFPPRFSGRQFPNYSSELNVNALELEDSALYLCASSPTSGKDTDTQYFGPGTRLTVL.

Worth noting for this clone: The germline gene is not matched at one end of the junction; a read error may be the cause. The genes are TRBV5-3 and TRBJ1-6, with no clear D. TRBV5-3 is an ORF for which the function is uncertain. This CDR3 contains 12 residues. The CDR3 is CASSLDDSPLHF. CDR3 nucleotides: TGTGCCAGCAGCTTGGACGATTCACCCCTCCACTTT.

This chain links TRBV9 with TRBJ1-1, with 7 positions matching TRBD1. Germline CDR1 SGDLS, CDR2 YYNGEE. The length of the CDR3 is 13 residues. The J segment lost 6 bases and the V segment lost 2 bases, leaving 4 bases of the junction unmatched. Written as DNA, the CDR3 is TGTGCCAGCAGCGTCGGACAGGTTTCTGAAGCTTTCTTT. This codes for CASSVGQVSEAFF.

The chain has TRBV6-1 and TRBJ1-1; weak D call: TRBD1 (6 bases). Per the germline V gene, CDR1 is MNHNS and CDR2 is SASEGT. The CDR3 length is 13 residues. V was pared by 5 bases and J by 5 bases, with 12 bases between. The CDR3 is CASSPQGGTEAFF. The CDR3 DNA is TGTGCCAGCAGTCCACAGGGCGGGACTGAAGCTTTCTTT.